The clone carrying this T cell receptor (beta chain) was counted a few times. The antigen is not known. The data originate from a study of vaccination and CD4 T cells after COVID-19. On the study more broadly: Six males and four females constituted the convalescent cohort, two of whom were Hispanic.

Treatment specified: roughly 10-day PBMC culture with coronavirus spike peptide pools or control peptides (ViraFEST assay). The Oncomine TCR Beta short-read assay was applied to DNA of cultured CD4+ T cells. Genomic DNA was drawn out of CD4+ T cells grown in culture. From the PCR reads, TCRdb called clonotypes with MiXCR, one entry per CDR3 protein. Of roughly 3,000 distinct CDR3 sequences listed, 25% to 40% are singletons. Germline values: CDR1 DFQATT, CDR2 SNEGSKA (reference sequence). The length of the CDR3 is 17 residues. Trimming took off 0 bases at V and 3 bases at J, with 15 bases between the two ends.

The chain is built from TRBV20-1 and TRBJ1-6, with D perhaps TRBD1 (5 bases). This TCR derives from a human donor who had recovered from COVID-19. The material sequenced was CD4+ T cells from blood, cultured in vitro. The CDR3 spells CSARDIARANYNSPLHF. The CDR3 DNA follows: TGCAGTGCTAGAGATATCGCCAGGGCGAACTATAATTCACCCCTCCACTTT.